The 25 T cell receptor beta chains below were found in one sample sequenced in a study of shared clonotypes between healthy human individuals. Libraries were prepared by immunoSEQ multiplex PCR; TCRdb keeps only in-frame clonotypes and omits some of them. Here the sample spans 450,000 to 500,000 clones, roughly 80% being singletons. Material for sequencing was PBMCs. The receptors originated from a woman aged 40 to 50 in good health. Some clones in this sample may be carry-over from other donors' samples.

The V gene is TRBV9, the J gene TRBJ2-3; the match to TRBD1 covers 9 bases. V lost 0 bases to trimming and J lost 2 bases; unmatched junction nucleotides: 4. The CDR3 extends over 16 amino acids. Germline CDR1 SGDLS, CDR2 YYNGEE. In DNA form, the CDR3 reads TGTGCCAGCAGCGTAGTCGACAGGGGGTCCACAGATACGCAGTATTTT. This encodes CASSVVDRGSTDTQYF.

Remarks on this clone: A far larger clone is off by one base, so a read error is likely. Other DNA variants within this sample encode the same CDR3. The rearrangement uses TRBV11-2 and TRBJ2-4, with TRBD1 as a possible D gene (6 bases). From germline, CDR1 is SGHAT and CDR2 FQNNGV. V lost 2 bases to trimming and J lost 6 bases, with 14 bases between them. This CDR3 comprises 15 residues. In DNA form, the CDR3 reads TGTGCCAGCAGCTTAAGCAGGGGTCGTGGAAACATTCAGTACTTC. Translation gives CASSLSRGRGNIQYF.

This clone showed up just once. Since a far larger clone is one base different, this is likely a read error. In the same sample, other DNA sequences code for this CDR3. V usage is TRBV7-9 and J usage is TRBJ2-3; D is possibly TRBD1 (6 bases). Germline-derived CDR1 and CDR2 are SEHNR and FQNEAQ (reference sequence). This CDR3 is built from 14 residues. V was cut by 5 bases and J by 4 bases, with 13 bases left in between. The CDR3 protein is CASSPRTDSDTQYF. CDR3 coding DNA: TGTGCCAGCAGCCCTAGGACAGATTCAGATACGCAGTATTTT.

The J gene is TRBJ2-1, the V gene TRBV29-1; 8 bases fit TRBD1. V was clipped by 6 bases and J by 6 bases; unmatched bases: 7. The CDR3 is 13 residues long. The V gene's germline CDR1 is SQVTM and CDR2 ANQGSEA. The CDR3 region is CSVNPQGANEQFF. CDR3 in DNA: TGCAGCGTCAACCCGCAGGGGGCCAATGAGCAGTTCTTC.

The rearrangement joins TRBV19 to TRBJ1-1, with TRBD1 matching over 9 bases. J was trimmed by 4 bases and V by 4 bases; bases with no gene match: 4. The CDR3 has 14 amino acids. Germline CDR1 reads LNHDA; CDR2 reads SQIVND (reference sequence). The CDR3 protein is CASSRQGESTEAFF. The CDR3 region has the DNA TGTGCCAGTAGTAGACAGGGGGAGAGCACTGAAGCTTTCTTT.

With regard to this clone: Distinct nucleotide sequences in the sample also encode this CDR3. The chain couples TRBV6-5 to TRBJ2-2; no definite D call. V lost 7 bases and J 7 bases, leaving 7 bases between the germline ends. The V gene's germline CDR1 is MNHEY and CDR2 SVGAGI. This CDR3 has 11 amino acids. The CDR3 nucleotides are TGTGCCAGCACCCGAGGCGGGGAGCTGTTTTTT. Translating it yields CASTRGGELFF.

V usage is TRBV4-3 and J usage is TRBJ1-4; 7 bases are a match to TRBD1. With V trimmed by 0 bases and J by 4 bases, 11 bases remained unmatched. The V gene's germline CDR1 is LGHNA and CDR2 YSLEER. This CDR3 region has 18 residues. The CDR3 here is CASSQEVRGVGHNEKLFF. CDR3 DNA sequence: TGCGCCAGCAGCCAAGAGGTCAGGGGGGTCGGCCATAATGAAAAACTGTTTTTT.

The V and J genes are TRBV10-3 and TRBJ1-2; 7 bases map to TRBD1. Germline loops: CDR1 ENHRY, CDR2 SYGVKD. J was trimmed by 7 bases and V by 9 bases; bases with no gene match: 17. The CDR3 has 15 amino acids. The CDR3 here is CAMAHPNTGEAGYTF. The CDR3 coding sequence is TGTGCCATGGCCCACCCGAATACAGGGGAAGCTGGCTACACCTTC.

Regarding this clone: The junction does not match germline at one end; this may be a read error. The chain is built from TRBV6-1 and TRBJ2-3, with D perhaps matching TRBD1 (5 bases). CDR1 and CDR2 (germline): MNHNS, SASEGT. CDR3 size: 13 residues. The CDR3 reads CASSDGEGDTQYF. The DNA of the CDR3 is TGTGCCAGCAGTGATGGGGAAGGGGATACGCAGTATTTC.

The J gene is TRBJ2-2, the V gene TRBV6-5, with D tentatively TRBD2 (5 bases). Trimming removed 6 bases from V and 2 bases from J, with 13 bases in between. This CDR3 spans 15 amino acids. Per the germline V gene, CDR1 is MNHEY and CDR2 is SVGAGI. The DNA of the CDR3 is TGTGCCAGCAGACGGACGGGGTATAACACCGGGGAGCTGTTTTTT. As protein: CASRRTGYNTGELFF.

The chain is built from TRBV5-1 and TRBJ2-5, with D unclear. Germline V gene lookup returns CDR1 SGHRS and CDR2 YFSETQ. The CDR3 is 14 amino acids. Trimming left V 2 bases short and J 2 bases short, with 10 bases between. CDR3 amino acids: CASSFLQTQETQYF. CDR3 bases: TGCGCCAGCAGCTTTCTACAAACTCAAGAGACCCAGTACTTC.

The V gene is TRBV28, the J gene TRBJ1-1; D is unresolved. CDR1 MDHEN and CDR2 SYDVKM come from the germline V gene. The CDR3 consists of 16 residues. Trimming shortened V by 3 bases and J by 1 base, and 15 bases separated the two germline ends. For the CDR3, the DNA is TGTGCCAGCAGTTTTGCGCTGGGAAGCAGGAACACTGAAGCTTTCTTT. Translating gives CASSFALGSRNTEAFF.

The chain has TRBV9 and TRBJ2-3; TRBD1 is a possible D gene (6 bases). The length of the CDR3 is 17 residues. CDR1 and CDR2 (germline): SGDLS, YYNGEE. With 4 bases removed from V and 0 bases from J, the gap between germline ends came to 18 bases. The CDR3 DNA is TGTGCCAGCAGCCCCCGACAGGCCGGATCTAGCACAGATACGCAGTATTTT. Amino acid sequence: CASSPRQAGSSTDTQYF.

This clone was observed many times. The chain combines TRBV7-9 with TRBJ2-5; no reliable D call. The V end was cut by 1 base, the J end by 4 bases, with 7 bases between. The germline V gene encodes CDR1 SEHNR and CDR2 FQNEAQ (reference sequence). This CDR3 contains 13 residues. CDR3 amino acids: CASSLGFSETQYF. CDR3 DNA sequence: TGTGCCAGCAGCTTAGGTTTTTCAGAGACCCAGTACTTC. Together with reference TRBV7-9 and TRBJ2-5, the CDR3 gives the full variable domain: DTGVSQNPRHKITKRGQNVTFRCDPISEHNRLYWYRQTLGQGPEFLTYFQNEAQLEKSRLLSDRFSAERPKGSFSTLEIQRTEQGDSAMYLCASSLGFSETQYFGPGTRLLVL.

About this clone: This likely reflects a read error, since a far larger clone is one base away. The rearrangement links TRBV15 to TRBJ1-1, with 8 bases aligning to TRBD1. J gave up 4 bases and V 4 bases, and 2 bases lay outside the gene matches. Germline values: CDR1 LNHNV, CDR2 YYDKDF (reference sequence). The CDR3 totals 13 residues. CDR3 coding DNA: TGTGCCACCAGCATGACAGGGGCCACTGAAGCTTTCTTT. This translates into CATSMTGATEAFF.

This CDR3 reads CASGGQGETQYF. DNA for the CDR3: TGCGCCAGCGGGGGACAGGGGGAGACCCAGTACTTC. The rearrangement joins TRBV5-1 to TRBJ2-5; 10 positions agree with TRBD1. Germline trimming cut 7 bases from V and 5 bases from J; bases unmatched to any gene: 2. The germline gives CDR1 SGHRS, CDR2 YFSETQ. The CDR3 covers 12 residues.

The J gene is TRBJ2-1, the V gene TRBV7-9; 7 bases agree with TRBD1. The CDR3 covers 17 residues. With V trimmed by 6 bases and J by 8 bases, 19 bases remained unmatched. Germline CDR1 reads SEHNR; CDR2 reads FQNEAQ (reference sequence). Written as DNA, the CDR3 is TGTGCCAGCAGTCCCTCCGGGACAGTTATTCATACGGATGAGCAGTTCTTC. Protein sequence: CASSPSGTVIHTDEQFF.

On this clone itself: A far larger clone lies a single base away; this is likely a read error. This CDR3 is also generated by other DNA sequences in the sample. The chain has TRBV30 and TRBJ2-2, with D possibly being TRBD2 (5 bases). V shed 2 bases and J shed 5 bases, with 15 bases lying between them. In germline, CDR1 is GTSNPN, CDR2 SVGIG (reference sequence). The CDR3 sequence is 15 residues long. As DNA, the CDR3 is TGTGCCTGGAGTCGGCTAGCAACCATAACCGGGGAGCTGTTTTTT. As protein: CAWSRLATITGELFF.

This chain joins TRBV6-1 and TRBJ2-7; D is perhaps TRBD1 (5 bases). CDR3 size: 14 residues. The V gene's germline CDR1 is MNHNS and CDR2 SASEGT. V lost 4 bases, J lost 3 bases, and 13 bases lay in between. Here the CDR3 DNA reads TGTGCCAGCAGTGTATTCAGGGTGGGCTACGAGCAGTACTTC. This translates into CASSVFRVGYEQYF.

The DNA for the CDR3 is TGTGCCAGCAGTTTCGTCGGGACAGGGGTCTTGAACACTGAAGCTTTCTTT. This gives the protein CASSFVGTGVLNTEAFF. This chain joins TRBV28 and TRBJ1-1; 10 nucleotides agree with TRBD1. V was clipped by 3 bases and J by 0 bases; unmatched bases: 7. Germline loops: CDR1 MDHEN, CDR2 SYDVKM. The length of the CDR3 is 17 residues.

The chain has TRBV7-9 and TRBJ2-7; no clear D gene. Per germline, CDR1 SEHNR and CDR2 FQNEAQ (reference sequence). The V and J ends lost 5 bases and 6 bases respectively, with 11 bases between them. This CDR3 is 12 amino acids long. In DNA, the CDR3 is TGTGCCAGCAGCATACCCCCGTCCGAGCAGTACTTC. Its translation: CASSIPPSEQYF. Based on the CDR3 plus reference TRBV7-9 and TRBJ2-7, the full variable domain is DTGVSQNPRHKITKRGQNVTFRCDPISEHNRLYWYRQTLGQGPEFLTYFQNEAQLEKSRLLSDRFSAERPKGSFSTLEIQRTEQGDSAMYLCASSIPPSEQYFGPGTRLTVT.

This chain joins TRBV28 and TRBJ2-7; possibly TRBD2 for D (5 bases). The ends were cut back, 5 bases at V and 10 bases at J, with 18 bases in the middle. Germline V gives CDR1 MDHEN, CDR2 SYDVKM. This CDR3 is 13 amino acids long. The CDR3 DNA follows: TGTGCCAGCAGTCAGAGCGGTCCAGTAAAACAGTACTTC. It specifies CASSQSGPVKQYF.

The J gene is TRBJ2-5, the V gene TRBV10-3; 7 bases align to TRBD1. Germline loops: CDR1 ENHRY, CDR2 SYGVKD. V trimming: 2 bases; J trimming: 2 bases; junction bases outside the gene matches: 5. The CDR3 covers 15 residues. CDR3 residues: CAISETGTVQETQYF. The CDR3 region has the DNA TGTGCCATCAGTGAGACGGGGACAGTTCAAGAGACCCAGTACTTC.

The V and J genes are TRBV7-8 and TRBJ2-1; TRBD2 is a possible D gene (6 bases). Trimming left V 3 bases short and J 7 bases short, with 10 bases between. The CDR3 totals 13 residues. Looked up from germline, CDR1 is SGHVS and CDR2 is FQNEAQ. The CDR3 DNA is TGTGCCAGCAGCTTGGGCGGGATGAATGAGCAGTTCTTC. Translated, it gives CASSLGGMNEQFF.

The chain joins TRBV27 to TRBJ2-6; 8 bases align to TRBD1. The J segment lost 0 bases and the V segment lost 4 bases, leaving 5 bases of the junction unmatched. This CDR3 region has 17 residues. Germline V gives CDR1 MNHEY, CDR2 SMNVEV (reference sequence). The CDR3 protein is CASSSDRDLSGANVLTF. The CDR3 bases are TGTGCCAGCAGTTCGGACAGGGACCTCTCTGGGGCCAACGTCCTGACTTTC.